This entry describes one T cell receptor beta chain. What it binds is unknown. V lost 6 bases to trimming and J lost 2 bases; unmatched junction nucleotides: 12. This CDR3 region has 18 residues. The germline V gene has CDR1 MNHGY and CDR2 SAAAGT. This specimen comes from a study of cytomegalovirus exposure and HLA in healthy donors. Study-level information: The Caucasian-associated ancestry cluster contained 81% of the approximately 400 genotyped donors. Overall study results and limits: Cytomegalovirus-associated status was assigned to roughly 160 TCR beta chains. In all likelihood, a cluster of highly shared sequence variants was a sequencing artifact. Looking again later, the authors saw that most CMV-associated TCR beta chains seemed HLA-restricted.

PCR amplification relied on 60 Vbeta primers (plus 13 Jbeta primers). Assay: immunoSEQ multiplex PCR; the TCRdb copy retains only in-frame clones and omits some. The sample comprises under 150,000 clones, roughly three quarters of which are singletons, and roughly 0.99% rests with the top ten. The chain has TRBV6-8 and TRBJ2-3; TRBD2 matches 12 bases. The origin of this receptor is a male donor in good health and CMV-seronegative. Sequencing was performed on PBMCs. For the CDR3, the DNA is TGTGCCAGCAGCCGAGGGCCACTAGCGGGGGGATACACAGATACGCAGTATTTT. Its protein product is CASSRGPLAGGYTDTQYF.